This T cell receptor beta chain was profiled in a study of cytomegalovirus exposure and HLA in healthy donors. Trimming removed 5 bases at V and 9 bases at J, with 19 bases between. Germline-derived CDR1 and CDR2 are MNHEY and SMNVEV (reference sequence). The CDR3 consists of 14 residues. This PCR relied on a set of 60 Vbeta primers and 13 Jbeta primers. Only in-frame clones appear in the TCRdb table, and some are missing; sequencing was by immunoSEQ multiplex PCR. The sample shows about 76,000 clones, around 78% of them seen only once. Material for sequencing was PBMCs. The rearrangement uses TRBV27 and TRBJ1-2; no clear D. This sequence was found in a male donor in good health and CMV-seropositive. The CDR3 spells CASSAFGMISSYTF. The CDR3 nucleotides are TGTGCCAGCAGTGCCTTCGGGATGATTAGTAGCTACACCTTC.